This TCR beta chain was sequenced during a study of cytomegalovirus exposure and HLA in healthy donors (dated by TCRdb to about 2017). General notes on the study: An earlier analysis of a few hundred of the donors reported about 280 Gb of sequence data and roughly 120 million unique TCR beta sequences obtained from around 180 million T cells. The study aimed to test whether signatures of past pathogen exposure could be identified by cataloging public T cell receptors. To decide whether each TCR beta V gene segment behaved as functional or pseudogenic, an earlier analysis of some 580 of the donors relied on high-throughput TCR beta sequencing. The later analysis used no new phenotypic data to find candidate immune exposures, relying instead on TCR beta sequences and their occurrence across donors. Among over 350 genotyped donors of the cohort, an average of roughly 240,000 unique TCR beta nucleotide sequences were sequenced per donor, about a sixth of them non-productive. All discovery cohort repertoires had been generated using a single sequencing platform. HLA typing covered class I and class II loci at four-digit resolution. Genome-wide SNP genotypes for about 60% of the roughly 670 donors were used in a later genetic analysis, which treated that subset as a discovery cohort. Roughly 300 gigabases of sequencing data and around 87 million unique TCR sequences were included in an early release covering several hundred HLA-typed donors. The T cell repertoires of some 670 subjects were profiled by immunosequencing and related to cytomegalovirus serostatus. A later analysis re-analyzed previously published TCR beta repertoires from roughly 690 donors and added high-resolution HLA genotyping to study TCR occurrence patterns. About five DR-DQ haplotypes were treated as single units for association and clustering because of strong linkage in the cohort. Among the approximately 430 genotyped donors, 81% belonged to the genetic ancestry cluster associated with self-reported Caucasian donors. To predict cytomegalovirus infection status, the study brought together high-throughput TCR immunosequencing, statistical association of individual TCRs with disease status, and machine learning. In addition to the first cohort of roughly 670 subjects, a separate validation cohort of 120 different subjects was used. The number of donors typed differed by locus, with 629-630 for A, B, C, DRB1 and DQB1, around 560 for DQA1, 600 to 610 for DPA1, and around 450 for DPB1. Alongside the repertoire data, information on donor age, sex, ethnicity and CMV serostatus was compiled.

Only one count was recorded for this clone. This receptor's antigen is unknown. The junction departs from the called germline gene at one end, perhaps through a read error. In total, about 650 healthy bone marrow donors made up the cohort. At the time of sampling, all cohort members were nominally healthy, though unrecorded immune exposures were likely present. The donor was CMV seropositive and was included in the group of approximately 310 seropositive cohort members. A peripheral blood sample was provided by each donor, and peripheral blood mononuclear cells were used for TCR beta sequencing. The Qiagen DNeasy Blood Extraction Kit was used to extract genomic DNA from the blood cell samples. Results the study describes overall, beyond this receptor: In a later genetic analysis, a missense DCLRE1C variant was associated with V-gene and J-gene trimming of TCR beta chains, and the association was replicated in an independent cohort. In a later analysis, most CMV-associated TCR beta chains were found to appear HLA-restricted, with HLA associations seemingly driven largely by CMV exposure. In an earlier analysis of some 500 of the donors, most TCR beta V segments appeared in productive rearrangements about 90% or about 30% of the time, broadly matching IMGT annotations. A further reported finding was that TCR beta sequences accurately predicted the HLA-A and HLA-B alleles for most subjects in the first cohort. Several of the top co-occurrence clusters appeared to be linked to parvovirus B19, influenza, CMV and Epstein-Barr virus, according to a later analysis. Compared with the approximately 710-donor mean, donors in an Asian-associated ancestry cluster had fewer N-insertions in productive TCRs, according to a later genetic analysis. Because counts were too low, roughly 17 rarely observed V segments, including chromosome 9 orphons, were left out of the earlier analysis of some 600 of the donors. Because some donors lacked HLA typing at each locus, the association tests relied only on the typed subset. Cytomegalovirus status was reported to be diagnosed by the classifier with high specificity and sensitivity in both the original and validation cohorts. When HLA alleles, especially DR and DQ, strongly co-occurred, TCR associations were difficult to assign to individual alleles. The cohort was sequenced for TCR beta chains only, and without alpha or paired-chain data the features that could be detected were limited. A cluster of highly shared sequence variants was judged likely to represent a technical artifact of the sequencing pipeline. A later analysis found that TCR association rates varied across HLA loci, with DRB1 alleles showing the most associated TCRs and HLA-C alleles the fewest. It was suggested by the authors that the approach could potentially be generalized to other disease states and immunological phenotypes. Presence/absence analyses assumed roughly uniform sequencing depth across donors, an assumption that may not hold. A later analysis found that HLA-associated TCR beta chains were more clonally expanded and had lower generation probabilities than equally common non-associated chains. For the cohort, immune exposure information was limited to CMV serostatus. While some public TCRs were present in many individuals, most TCR sequences turned up only very rarely across donors. A few of the identified cytomegalovirus-associated TCR beta chains were confirmed in vitro to be specific for cytomegalovirus antigens. A total of around 150 TCR beta chains were listed by the study as associated with cytomegalovirus. Linkage disequilibrium might explain the correlated functional status among segregating V segments, but an unknown experimental factor could not be ruled out. The 87-base-pair reads could not distinguish some IMGT-functional V segments, including TRBV6-2 and TRBV6-3, so those segments were excluded. A later analysis associated 16,951 TCR beta sequences with specific HLA alleles at a false discovery rate of 0.05.

To prepare the library, the immunoSEQ multiplex PCR assay was applied. The multiplex PCR relied on a mix of 60 forward primers for TCR Vbeta segments and 13 reverse primers for TCR Jbeta segments. Amplification of the CDR3 region of rearranged TCR beta genes was performed with a multiplex PCR assay on genomic DNA. Amplified TCR beta libraries were sequenced as 87-base-pair reads on the Illumina HiSeq System. The published analysis was carried out like this. A later analysis tallied roughly 78 million unique TCR beta chains across the roughly 610 repertoires, and approximately 11 million of those chains were shared by two or more donors. Raw reads were error-corrected and collapsed into unique sequences with a nearest-neighbor algorithm that merged closely related sequences to remove PCR and sequencing errors. CDR3 sequences were aligned to IMGT reference sequences to assign V, D and J gene segments. For a sequence to be retained, a match of at least six nucleotides was required to both a V gene segment and a J gene segment. Rearrangements were called productive when the CDR3 lacked stop codons and stayed in frame with V and J; all others were non-productive. Following IMGT convention, CDR3 was defined as the stretch from the second conserved V-encoded cysteine to the conserved J-encoded phenylalanine. Sequences without an unambiguous match to a single V gene segment were excluded from the earlier analysis of about 630 of the donors. In an earlier analysis of 450 to 750 of the donors, a V segment was called functional when productive rearrangements were above 56.7%, and segregating when the standard deviation between donors exceeded 5%. A statistical classification framework was built to diagnose cytomegalovirus status from the catalog of TCR beta chain sequences. A later analysis assigned V and J genes by comparing TCR nucleotide sequences with IMGT/GENE-DB human TR gene sequences. Using the TCRdist pipeline, a later analysis assigned CDR3 sequences along with most-parsimonious VDJ recombination scenarios. In a later analysis, each TCR beta chain was defined by its CDR3 amino acid sequence together with its V-gene family, and reads without a unique V-gene family were excluded. To address suspected cross-contamination and a sequencing artifact, a later analysis removed around 590 highly shared, low-generation-probability nucleotide sequences. In a later analysis, a clonal expansion index for each public chain was calculated from normalized within-repertoire ranks of inferred template counts. In a later analysis, generation probabilities were computed with a VDJ recombination model fitted to out-of-frame rearrangements, and the resulting probabilities were checked against IGoR. Hypergeometric tests were used in a later analysis to score TCR-TCR, TCR-HLA and TCR-CMV co-occurrence, with a repertoire-size bias correction applied to the TCR pairs. To estimate false discovery rates, a later analysis permuted the HLA or CMV assignments 20 times. In a later analysis, co-occurring TCRs were grouped with DBSCAN, and TCRdist sequence similarity was added when clustering was performed within HLA-allele-positive subsets. For co-occurrence clustering, repertoires with fewer than 30,000 or more than 120,000 public chains were excluded, along with five or six repertoires with anomalous nucleotide sharing. Imported from immuneACCESS, the table was reduced by TCRdb to in-frame sequences with V and J called. These copies leave out some clones; in studies compared against another copy, an unresolved V gene accounts for under half, and the cause of the remainder is not known. V, J and clone size are those of that table, while D and trimming were read from the DNA. Across this sample there are some 130,000 clones, with about 81% seen only once. Of the sample, just over 8% falls within the top ten clones.

Taken from cysteine to phenylalanine, the CDR3 has 16 residues. Just CDR3 DNA is preserved here, 48 bases in frame from base 1. CDR1 is given as SEHNR and CDR2 as FQNEAQ, both from the germline V gene (reference sequence). The receptor chain draws on TRBV7-9 and TRBJ1-1; no D segment can be confidently identified. The receptor comes from a woman aged 45-59 years in good health and CMV-seropositive. The sample taken for sequencing was PBMCs. CDR3 protein: CSSSFSTSGGNTEAFF. Here is the DNA: TGTTCCAGCAGCTTTTCTACTTCTGGTGGGAACACTGAAGCTTTCTTT.